This T cell receptor beta chain was found in a study of identical twins. Study-wide findings and caveats: Sequences that were out-of-frame, alpha and twin-shared displayed an excess of low generation probability. Excess twin sharing in beta out-of-frame sequences was weaker.

Details on this clonotype: Its antigen is currently unknown.

MiXCR, run by TCRdb on the 5' RACE reads, gives a single entry per CDR3 protein. The data contain fewer than 900,000 distinct CDR3 sequences, about 20% of them singletons. This CDR3 is built from 15 residues. From germline, CDR1 is DFQATT and CDR2 SNEGSKA (reference sequence). V was pared by 0 bases and J by 2 bases, with 14 bases between. This sample also appeared in a second study, on T cells expressing NK-cell markers.

This TCR came from a woman younger than 35 in good health. This chain uses TRBV20-1 with TRBJ2-7; D may match TRBD1 or TRBD2 (5 bases each). The specimen was PBMCs. The CDR3 DNA follows: TGCAGTGCTAGAGATCGTGGGGGATCTGCCTACGAGCAGTACTTC. Encoded protein: CSARDRGGSAYEQYF.